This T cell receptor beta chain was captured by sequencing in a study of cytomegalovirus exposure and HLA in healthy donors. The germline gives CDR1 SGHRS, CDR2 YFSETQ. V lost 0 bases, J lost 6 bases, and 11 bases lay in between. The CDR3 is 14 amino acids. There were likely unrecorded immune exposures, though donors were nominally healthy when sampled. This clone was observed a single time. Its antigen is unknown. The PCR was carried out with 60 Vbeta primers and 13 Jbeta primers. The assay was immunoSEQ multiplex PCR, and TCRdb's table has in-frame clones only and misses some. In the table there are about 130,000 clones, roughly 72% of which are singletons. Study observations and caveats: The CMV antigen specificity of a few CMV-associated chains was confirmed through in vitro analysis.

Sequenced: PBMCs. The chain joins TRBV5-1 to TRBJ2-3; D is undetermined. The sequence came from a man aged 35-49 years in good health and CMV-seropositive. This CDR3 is CASSLGRFRDTQYF. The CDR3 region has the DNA TGCGCCAGCAGCTTGGGCAGGTTCAGGGATACGCAGTATTTT.